Each of the 7 T cell receptor beta chains below was sequenced from the same sample in a study of blood T cell repertoires in COVID-19. Sequencing was performed with immunoSEQ multiplex PCR; in TCRdb, only in-frame clones are kept and a portion is missing. Altogether approximately 300,000 clones are present, around 87% being singletons, with the ten largest covering under 5%. Material: peripheral blood. The receptors here all came from a woman aged 45 to 65 with active or convalescent COVID-19.

The genes are TRBV29-1 and TRBJ2-7; 11 bases are a match to TRBD2. The CDR3 is 16 amino acids. V lost 6 bases, J lost 6 bases, and 16 bases stayed unmatched. Germline CDR1 is SQVTM and CDR2 is ANQGSEA. The CDR3 loop reads CSVDTQTSGKIGEQYF. The CDR3 DNA reads TGCAGCGTGGACACCCAGACTAGCGGGAAAATCGGCGAGCAGTACTTC.

The J gene is TRBJ1-6, the V gene TRBV30, with 8 bases matching TRBD1. V shed 2 bases, J shed 8 bases, and the junction held 5 bases outside the gene matches. Per the germline V gene, CDR1 is GTSNPN and CDR2 is SVGIG (reference sequence). The CDR3 is 14 residues long. CDR3 loop: CAWSNGQGYSPLHF. In nucleotides, the CDR3 is TGTGCCTGGAGTAATGGACAGGGTTATTCACCCCTCCACTTT.

This chain uses TRBV10-3 with TRBJ1-1, with 9 bases identical to TRBD1. The germline V gene has CDR1 ENHRY and CDR2 SYGVKD. The CDR3 consists of 17 residues. The trim removed 4 bases at V and 5 bases at J, leaving 14 bases unmatched. The DNA for the CDR3 is TGTGCCATCAGTGGAACAGTGGCGGGACAGGGTAGTACTGAAGCTTTCTTT. This gives the protein CAISGTVAGQGSTEAFF.

This clone was observed once. V and J are TRBV7-9 and TRBJ2-7; 7 bases agree with TRBD1. The CDR3 contains 15 residues. CDR1 and CDR2 from the germline V gene are SEHNR and FQNEAQ (reference sequence). After removal of 5 bases from V and 4 bases from J, the junction contained 11 bases not matched to a gene. CDR3 protein: CASSPVEGQTYEQYF. The CDR3 DNA sequence: TGTGCCAGCAGCCCGGTCGAGGGACAGACATACGAGCAGTACTTC. The variable domain in full, completed from reference TRBV7-9 and TRBJ2-7, reads DTGVSQNPRHKITKRGQNVTFRCDPISEHNRLYWYRQTLGQGPEFLTYFQNEAQLEKSRLLSDRFSAERPKGSFSTLEIQRTEQGDSAMYLCASSPVEGQTYEQYFGPGTRLTVT.

V is TRBV6-4 and J is TRBJ2-1, with D perhaps matching TRBD1 (5 bases). The CDR3 has 14 amino acids. Germline CDR1 is MRHNA and CDR2 is SNTAGT. Trimming removed 0 bases at V and 9 bases at J, with 12 bases between. The CDR3 DNA sequence: TGTGCCAGCAGTGACTCGAATAGGGGAACTGAGCAGTTCTTC. Protein sequence: CASSDSNRGTEQFF.

DNA of the CDR3: TGTGCCAGCAGCTTAGCCATGACAGGGGGTTTTGGCTACACCTTC. It specifies CASSLAMTGGFGYTF. The rearrangement uses TRBV7-2 and TRBJ1-2; TRBD1 matches 9 bases. V trimming: 0 bases; J trimming: 7 bases; junction bases outside the gene matches: 6. CDR1 SGHTA and CDR2 FQGNSA come from the germline V gene. CDR3 size: 15 residues. Full variable domain (outside the CDR3, taken from reference TRBV7-2 and TRBJ1-2): GAGVSQSPSNKVTEKGKDVELRCDPISGHTALYWYRQSLGQGLEFLIYFQGNSAPDKSGLPSDRFSAERTGGSVSTLTIQRTQQEDSAVYLCASSLAMTGGFGYTFGSGTRLTVV.

This clone was counted once. The chain carries TRBV4-3 and TRBJ1-5; D is possibly TRBD1 (5 bases). The CDR3 is made up of 15 amino acids. The germline CDR1 and CDR2 sequences are LGHNA and YSLEER. Deletions cut 1 base from V and 5 bases from J, with 12 bases between. This CDR3 is CASSQGLRGDQPQHF. For the CDR3, the DNA is TGCGCCAGCAGCCAAGGTCTTCGGGGGGATCAGCCCCAGCATTTT.